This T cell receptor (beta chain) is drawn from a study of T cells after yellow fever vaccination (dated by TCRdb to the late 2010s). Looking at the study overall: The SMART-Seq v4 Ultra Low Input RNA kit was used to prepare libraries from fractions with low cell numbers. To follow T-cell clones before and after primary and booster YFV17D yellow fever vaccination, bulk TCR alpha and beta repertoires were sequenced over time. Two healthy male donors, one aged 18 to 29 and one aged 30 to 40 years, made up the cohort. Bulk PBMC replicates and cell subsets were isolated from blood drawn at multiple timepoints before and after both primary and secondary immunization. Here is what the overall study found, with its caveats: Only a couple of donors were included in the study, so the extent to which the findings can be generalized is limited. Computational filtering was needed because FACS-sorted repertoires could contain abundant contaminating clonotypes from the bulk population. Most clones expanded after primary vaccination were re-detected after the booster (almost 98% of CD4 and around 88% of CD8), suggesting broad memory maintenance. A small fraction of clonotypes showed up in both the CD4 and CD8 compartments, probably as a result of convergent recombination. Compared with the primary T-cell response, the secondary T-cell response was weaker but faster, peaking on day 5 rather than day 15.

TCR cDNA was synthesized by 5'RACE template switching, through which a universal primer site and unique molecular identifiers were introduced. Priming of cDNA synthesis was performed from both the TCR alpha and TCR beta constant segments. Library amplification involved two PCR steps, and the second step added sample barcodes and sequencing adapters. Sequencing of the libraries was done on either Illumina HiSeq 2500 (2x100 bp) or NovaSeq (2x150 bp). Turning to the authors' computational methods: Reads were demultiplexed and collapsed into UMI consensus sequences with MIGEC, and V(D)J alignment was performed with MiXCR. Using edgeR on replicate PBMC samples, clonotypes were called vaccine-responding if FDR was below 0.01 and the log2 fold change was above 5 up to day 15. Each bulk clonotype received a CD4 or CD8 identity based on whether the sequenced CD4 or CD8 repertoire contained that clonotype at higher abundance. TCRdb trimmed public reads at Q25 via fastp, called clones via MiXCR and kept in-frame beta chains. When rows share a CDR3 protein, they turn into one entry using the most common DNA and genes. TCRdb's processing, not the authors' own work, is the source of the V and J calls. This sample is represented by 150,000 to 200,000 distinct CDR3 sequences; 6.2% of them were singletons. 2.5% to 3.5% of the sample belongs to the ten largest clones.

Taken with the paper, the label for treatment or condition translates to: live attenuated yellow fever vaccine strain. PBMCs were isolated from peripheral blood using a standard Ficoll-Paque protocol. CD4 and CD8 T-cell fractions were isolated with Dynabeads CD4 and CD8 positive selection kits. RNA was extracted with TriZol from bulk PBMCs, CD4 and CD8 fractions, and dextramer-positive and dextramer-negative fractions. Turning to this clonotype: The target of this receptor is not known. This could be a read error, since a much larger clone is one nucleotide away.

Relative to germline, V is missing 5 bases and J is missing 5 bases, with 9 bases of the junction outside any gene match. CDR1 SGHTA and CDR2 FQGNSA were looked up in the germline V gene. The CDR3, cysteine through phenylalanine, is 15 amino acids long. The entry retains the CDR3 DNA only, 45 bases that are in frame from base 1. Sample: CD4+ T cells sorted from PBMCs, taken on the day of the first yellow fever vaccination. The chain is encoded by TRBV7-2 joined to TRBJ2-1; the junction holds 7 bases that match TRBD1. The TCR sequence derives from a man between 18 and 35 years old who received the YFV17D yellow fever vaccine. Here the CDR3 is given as CASSRQGVLDNEQFF. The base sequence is TGTGCCAGCAGCCGACAGGGAGTGCTTGACAATGAGCAGTTCTTC.